This TCR beta chain was identified during a study of cytomegalovirus exposure and HLA in healthy donors. Turning to the study itself: From HLA-typed donors, an early data release held 70 million to 100 million unique TCRs. Points from the study as a whole: It was reported in a later analysis that an Asian-associated ancestry cluster showed fewer N-insertions than the 666-donor mean. Per a prior analysis, the majority of TCR beta V segments were productive roughly 90% or roughly 30% of the time.

This clone has a single count. What it binds is unknown. Vbeta (60) and Jbeta (13) primers were used in the PCR. Here immunoSEQ multiplex PCR was the method, and the copy in TCRdb shows in-frame clones only, minus some. The repertoire holds around 100,000 clones, with more than 60% as singletons. V was trimmed by 4 bases and J by 1 base, leaving 14 bases between them. This CDR3 spans 15 amino acids. Germline V lookup: CDR1 SGDLS, CDR2 YYNGEE. The chain carries TRBV9 and TRBJ2-5; a weak D match, TRBD2 (6 bases). The sequencing sample was made of PBMCs. The source is a woman aged 18-35 years in good health and CMV-seropositive. CDR3 sequence (DNA): TGTGCCAGCAGCCCGATGACTAGTTCCCAAGAGACCCAGTACTTC. Amino acids: CASSPMTSSQETQYF.